Given below is one T cell receptor (beta chain) in context. Its antigen is as yet unknown. Method: immunoSEQ multiplex PCR; TCRdb's copy keeps in-frame clones and lacks some. The table has under 130,000 clones, 82% seen once. The data are from a study of T cell responses to AZD1222 COVID-19 vaccine. Study-level results: Baseline antibody screening turned up just five to seven seropositive AZD1222 recipients. In a largely white British group with more females than males, clonal diversity was possibly underestimated. Dominant CD4 TCR responses targeted spike regions 160-218 and 743-854. None of the repertoires were sampled until the peak T cell response had passed.

The sequence was collected from an adult in good health. The specimen comprised peripheral blood, sampled on day 0 of AZD1222 vaccination.

CDR3 coding DNA: TGTGCCAGCAGCCAAGAGGGGGGCCTAAACGAGCAGTACTTC. It translates to CASSQEGGLNEQYF. The chain combines TRBV3-1 (or the pseudogene TRBV3-2) with TRBJ2-7; D tentatively fits TRBD1 or TRBD2 (6 bases each). Germline V gene sequence: CDR1 LGHDT, CDR2 YNNKEL (reference sequence). The CDR3 runs to 14 residues. V was shortened by 0 bases and J by 5 bases, with 11 bases between the two germline ends.